These T cell receptor beta chains were read from a single sample in a study of blood T cell repertoires in COVID-19. Data came from immunoSEQ multiplex PCR; TCRdb stores just in-frame clones and leaves some out. The sample lists more than 200,000 clones; about 88% were seen once. The specimen sequenced was peripheral blood. The source of these receptors is a woman between 40 and 50 years old who had recovered from COVID-19. The CDR3 runs from the conserved cysteine through the conserved F or W.

TRBV28 CASSEIRTGKGSGELFF
TRBV28 CASSPGTSGVGPQFF
TRBV19 CASSIGTVGGQQYF
TRBV5-6 CASSQSLGVRSSSYNEQFF
TRBV5-1 CASSGGQGSYEQYF
TRBV28 CASRSTGSGTGELFF
TRBV5-1 CASSLDPGDGGTEAFF
TRBV5-8 CASSPLTAYGYTF
TRBV6-1 CASSERGNEQFF
TRBV5-4 CASSLLLGGGQKGETQYF
TRBV5-4 CASSSNTGLGTDTQYF
TRBV7-2 CASSLGGTSGTYEQYF
TRBV14 CASSTYRGNTEAFF
TRBV2 CASSVSGGSDTQYF
TRBV28 CASHSPRGRYEQYF
TRBV4-3 CASSQAPGVYGYTF
TRBV20-1 CSALDEKLFF
TRBV4-1 CASSHKGTEDGELFF
TRBV7-2 CASSVGFRGGETQYF
TRBV13 CASSPRVKGNTGELFF